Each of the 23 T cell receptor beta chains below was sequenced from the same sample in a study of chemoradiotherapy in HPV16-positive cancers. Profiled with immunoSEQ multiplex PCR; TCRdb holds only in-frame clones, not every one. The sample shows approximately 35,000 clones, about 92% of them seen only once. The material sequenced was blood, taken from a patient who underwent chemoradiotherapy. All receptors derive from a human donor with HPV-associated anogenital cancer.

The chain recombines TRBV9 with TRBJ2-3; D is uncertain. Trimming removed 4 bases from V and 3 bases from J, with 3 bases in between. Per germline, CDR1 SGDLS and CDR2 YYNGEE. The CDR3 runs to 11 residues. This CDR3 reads CASSKTDTQYF. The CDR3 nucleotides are TGTGCCAGCAGCAAAACAGATACGCAGTATTTT.

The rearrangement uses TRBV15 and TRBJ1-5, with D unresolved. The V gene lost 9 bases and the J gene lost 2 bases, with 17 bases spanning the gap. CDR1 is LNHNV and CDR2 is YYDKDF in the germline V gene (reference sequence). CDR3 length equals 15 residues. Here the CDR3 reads CATNRGLVGNQPQHF. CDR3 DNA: TGTGCCACAAACCGGGGTTTGGTTGGCAATCAGCCCCAGCATTTT.

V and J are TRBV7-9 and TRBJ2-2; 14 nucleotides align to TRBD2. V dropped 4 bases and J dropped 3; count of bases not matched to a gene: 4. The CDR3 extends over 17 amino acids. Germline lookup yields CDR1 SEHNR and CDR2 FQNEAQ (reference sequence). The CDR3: CASSSRTSGGHTGELFF. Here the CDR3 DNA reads TGTGCCAGCAGCTCCAGGACTAGCGGGGGGCACACCGGGGAGCTGTTTTTT.

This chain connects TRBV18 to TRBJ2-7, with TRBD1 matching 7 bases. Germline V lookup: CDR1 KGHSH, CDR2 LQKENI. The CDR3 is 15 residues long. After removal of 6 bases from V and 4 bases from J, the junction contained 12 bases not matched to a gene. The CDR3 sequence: CASSPTTGTVYEQYF. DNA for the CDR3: TGTGCCAGCTCTCCTACGACAGGGACAGTTTACGAGCAGTACTTC. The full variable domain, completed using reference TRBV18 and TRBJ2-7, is NAGVMQNPRHLVRRRGQEARLRCSPMKGHSHVYWYRQLPEEGLKFMVYLQKENIIDESGMPKERFSAEFPKEGPSILRIQQVVRGDSAAYFCASSPTTGTVYEQYFGPGTRLTVT.

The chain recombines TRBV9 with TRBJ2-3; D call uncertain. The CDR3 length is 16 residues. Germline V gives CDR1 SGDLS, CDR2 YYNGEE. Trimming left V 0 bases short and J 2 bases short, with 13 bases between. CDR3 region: CASSVAGSTITDTQYF. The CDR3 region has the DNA TGTGCCAGCAGCGTAGCGGGTAGCACCATCACAGATACGCAGTATTTT.

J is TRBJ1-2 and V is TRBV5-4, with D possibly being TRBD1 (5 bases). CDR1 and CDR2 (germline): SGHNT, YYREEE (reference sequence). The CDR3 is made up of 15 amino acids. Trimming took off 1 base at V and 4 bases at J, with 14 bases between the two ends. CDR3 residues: CASSLRGDRGYGYTF. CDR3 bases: TGTGCCAGCAGCTTGCGCGGTGACAGAGGCTATGGCTACACCTTC.

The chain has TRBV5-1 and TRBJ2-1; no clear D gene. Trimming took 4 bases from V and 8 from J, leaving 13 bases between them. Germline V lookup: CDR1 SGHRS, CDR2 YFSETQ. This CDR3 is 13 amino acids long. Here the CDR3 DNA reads TGCGCCAGCAGCCATGGGTACCTTGATGAGCAGTTCTTC. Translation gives CASSHGYLDEQFF.

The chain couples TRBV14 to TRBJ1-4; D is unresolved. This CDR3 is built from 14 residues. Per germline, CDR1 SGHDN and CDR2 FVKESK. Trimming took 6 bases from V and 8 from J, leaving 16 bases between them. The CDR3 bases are TGTGCCAGCAGACCCACCACTTCGGCCGAAAAACTGTTTTTT. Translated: CASRPTTSAEKLFF.

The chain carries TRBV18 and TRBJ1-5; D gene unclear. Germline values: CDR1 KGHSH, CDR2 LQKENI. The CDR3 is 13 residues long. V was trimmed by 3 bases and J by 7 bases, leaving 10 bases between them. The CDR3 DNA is TGTGCCAGCTCACCTTCCGGTCAACAGCCCCAGCATTTT. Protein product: CASSPSGQQPQHF.

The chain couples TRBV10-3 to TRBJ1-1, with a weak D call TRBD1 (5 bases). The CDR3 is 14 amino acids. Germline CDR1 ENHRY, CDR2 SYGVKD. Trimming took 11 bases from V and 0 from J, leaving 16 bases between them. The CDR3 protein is CASGQGYMNTEAFF. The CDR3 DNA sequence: TGTGCCTCTGGGCAGGGATACATGAACACTGAAGCTTTCTTT.

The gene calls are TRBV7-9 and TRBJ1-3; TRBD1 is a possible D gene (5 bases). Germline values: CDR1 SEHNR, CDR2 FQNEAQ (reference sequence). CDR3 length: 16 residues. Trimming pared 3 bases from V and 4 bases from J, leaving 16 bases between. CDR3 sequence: CASSLGPAVPGNTIYF. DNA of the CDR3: TGTGCCAGCAGCTTGGGGCCGGCGGTTCCCGGAAACACCATATATTTT.

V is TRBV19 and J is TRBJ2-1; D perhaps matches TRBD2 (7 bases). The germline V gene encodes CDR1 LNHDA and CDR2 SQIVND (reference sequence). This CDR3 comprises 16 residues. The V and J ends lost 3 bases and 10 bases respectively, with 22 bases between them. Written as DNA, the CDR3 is TGTGCCAGTAGTATGAGGGCGGGGGCCTCCGCACGCGAGCAGTTCTTC. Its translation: CASSMRAGASAREQFF. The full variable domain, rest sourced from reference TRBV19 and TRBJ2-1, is DGGITQSPKYLFRKEGQNVTLSCEQNLNHDAMYWYRQDPGQGLRLIYYSQIVNDFQKGDIAEGYSVSREKKESFPLTVTSAQKNPTAFYLCASSMRAGASAREQFFGPGTRLTVL.

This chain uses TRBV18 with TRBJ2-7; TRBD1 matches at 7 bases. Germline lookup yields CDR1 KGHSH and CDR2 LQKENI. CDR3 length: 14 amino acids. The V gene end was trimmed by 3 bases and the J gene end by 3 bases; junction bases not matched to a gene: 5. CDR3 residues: CASSPDRSRYEQYF. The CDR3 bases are TGTGCCAGCTCACCGGACAGGTCCCGCTACGAGCAGTACTTC.

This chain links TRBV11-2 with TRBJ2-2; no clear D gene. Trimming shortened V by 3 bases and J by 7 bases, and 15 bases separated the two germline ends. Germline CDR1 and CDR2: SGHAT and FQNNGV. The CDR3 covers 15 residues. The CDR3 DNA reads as TGTGCCAGCAGCTTCCAGGAAATCCTGGGCGGGGAGCTGTTTTTT. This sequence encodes CASSFQEILGGELFF.

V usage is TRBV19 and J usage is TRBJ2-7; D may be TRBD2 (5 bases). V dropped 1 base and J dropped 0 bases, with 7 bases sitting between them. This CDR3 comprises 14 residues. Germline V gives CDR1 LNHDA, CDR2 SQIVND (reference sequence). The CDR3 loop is CASSIVGISYEQYF. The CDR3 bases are TGTGCCAGTAGTATAGTCGGGATCTCCTACGAGCAGTACTTC.

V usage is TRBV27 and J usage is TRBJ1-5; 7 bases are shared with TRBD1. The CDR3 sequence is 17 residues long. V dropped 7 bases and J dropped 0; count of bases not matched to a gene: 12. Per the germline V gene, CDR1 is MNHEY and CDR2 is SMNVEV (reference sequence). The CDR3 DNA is TGTGCCAGCAACCCCGGGACAGTCGGATATAGCAATCAGCCCCAGCATTTT. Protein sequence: CASNPGTVGYSNQPQHF.

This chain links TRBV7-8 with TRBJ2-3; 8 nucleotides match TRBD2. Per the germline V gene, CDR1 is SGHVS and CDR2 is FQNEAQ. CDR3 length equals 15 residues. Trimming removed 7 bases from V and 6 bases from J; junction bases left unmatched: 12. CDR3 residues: CASTFGGAMLDTQYF. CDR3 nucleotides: TGTGCCAGCACTTTCGGGGGGGCTATGCTGGATACGCAGTATTTT.

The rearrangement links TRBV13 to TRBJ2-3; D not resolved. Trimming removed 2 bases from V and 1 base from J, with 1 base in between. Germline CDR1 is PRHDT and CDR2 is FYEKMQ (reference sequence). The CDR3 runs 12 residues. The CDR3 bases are TGTGCCAGCAGCTTACGCACAGATACGCAGTATTTT. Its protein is CASSLRTDTQYF.

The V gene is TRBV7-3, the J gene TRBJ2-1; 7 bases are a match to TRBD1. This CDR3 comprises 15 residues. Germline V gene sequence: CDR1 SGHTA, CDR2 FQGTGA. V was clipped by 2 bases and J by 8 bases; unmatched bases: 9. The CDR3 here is CASSLLMGQTDEQFF. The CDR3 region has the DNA TGTGCCAGCAGCTTACTCATGGGACAGACCGATGAGCAGTTCTTC.

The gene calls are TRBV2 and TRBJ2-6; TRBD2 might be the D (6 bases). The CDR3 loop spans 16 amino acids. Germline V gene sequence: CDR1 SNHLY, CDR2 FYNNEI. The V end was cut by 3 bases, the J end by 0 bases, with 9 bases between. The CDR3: CASSETRGSGANVLTF. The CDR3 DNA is TGTGCCAGCAGTGAGACTAGGGGCTCTGGGGCCAACGTCCTGACTTTC.

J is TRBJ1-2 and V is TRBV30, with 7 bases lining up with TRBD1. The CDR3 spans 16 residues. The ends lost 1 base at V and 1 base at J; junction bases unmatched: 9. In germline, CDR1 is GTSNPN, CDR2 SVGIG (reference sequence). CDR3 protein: CAWSAPPDRDNYGYTF. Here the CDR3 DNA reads TGTGCCTGGAGTGCACCCCCCGACAGGGATAACTATGGCTACACCTTC.

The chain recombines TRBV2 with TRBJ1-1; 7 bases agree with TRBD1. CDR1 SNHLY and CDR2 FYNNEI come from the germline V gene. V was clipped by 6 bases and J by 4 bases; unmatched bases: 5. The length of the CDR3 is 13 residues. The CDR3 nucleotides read TGTGCCAGCAGCGCTACAGGGGTCACTGAAGCTTTCTTT. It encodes CASSATGVTEAFF.

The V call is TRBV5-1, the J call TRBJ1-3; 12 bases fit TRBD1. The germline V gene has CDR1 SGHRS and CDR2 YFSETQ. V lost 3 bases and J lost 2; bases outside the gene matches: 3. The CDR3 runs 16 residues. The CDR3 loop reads CASSWGDRGPGNTIYF. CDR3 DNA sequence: TGCGCCAGCAGCTGGGGGGACAGGGGGCCTGGAAACACCATATATTTT. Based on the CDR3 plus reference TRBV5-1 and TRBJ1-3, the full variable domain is KAGVTQTPRYLIKTRGQQVTLSCSPISGHRSVSWYQQTPGQGLQFLFEYFSETQRNKGNFPGRFSGRQFSNSRSEMNVSTLELGDSALYLCASSWGDRGPGNTIYFGEGSWLTVV.